The clone carrying this T cell receptor beta chain occurred many times. The antigen remains unidentified. The data belong to a study of human T cells and chemical hapten exposure. Study in general: Affected patients, primarily female, had alopecia areata, totalis or universalis.

The CDR3 covers 16 residues. V lost 5 bases and J 6 bases, leaving 19 bases between the germline ends. Germline lookup yields CDR1 LNHNV and CDR2 YYDKDF (reference sequence). General study results and limits: Counts of TCRs above 1 in 1000 frequency stayed unchanged with DPC sensitization.

Unique molecular identifiers were linked by the library to individual cDNA molecules. TCRdb processed the RACE reads anew with MiXCR; each CDR3 protein has one entry. In the table there are about 78,000 distinct CDR3 sequences, over 6.5% of which are singletons. Time point specified: patch test 2, 6 weeks after DPC sensitization. Treatment defined: therapeutic diphenylcyclopropenone sensitization with weekly scalp DPC. This rearrangement joins TRBV15 to TRBJ1-4; TRBD1 is a possible D gene (5 bases). The sequencing used whole blood, collected in connection with sensitization to the hapten diphenylcyclopropenone (DPC). This sequence originates from a woman in her forties or fifties with alopecia areata. Some clones in this sample may be carry-over from other donors' samples. CDR3 in DNA: TGTGCCACCAGCCCATCTACCGGGGGGGTCGATGAAAAACTGTTTTTT. Its translation: CATSPSTGGVDEKLFF.